The 23 T cell receptor beta chains presented below share a single source sample, sequenced in a study of cytomegalovirus exposure and HLA in healthy donors. PCR used 60 Vbeta primers and 13 Jbeta primers. Using immunoSEQ multiplex PCR, the repertoire was profiled, and TCRdb retains in-frame clones only, with some absent. This table has some 150,000 clones, roughly two thirds appearing once. The sequenced sample was PBMCs. Source of these receptors: a woman in her twenties or thirties in good health and CMV-seronegative.

The chain joins TRBV7-9 to TRBJ1-1; 8 positions match TRBD1. This CDR3 is built from 15 residues. V gave up 5 bases and J gave up 1 base; unmatched junction bases: 6. Germline V gene sequence: CDR1 SEHNR, CDR2 FQNEAQ (reference sequence). The CDR3 protein is CASSVQGGWNTEAFF. CDR3 coding DNA: TGTGCCAGCAGCGTACAGGGGGGATGGAACACTGAAGCTTTCTTT. The full variable domain, in which reference TRBV7-9 and TRBJ1-1 provide the parts outside the CDR3, is DTGVSQNPRHKITKRGQNVTFRCDPISEHNRLYWYRQTLGQGPEFLTYFQNEAQLEKSRLLSDRFSAERPKGSFSTLEIQRTEQGDSAMYLCASSVQGGWNTEAFFGQGTRLTVV.

CDR3 loop: CSVEPTLAGGSTDTQYF. CDR3 nucleotide sequence: TGCAGCGTTGAACCGACACTAGCGGGAGGGAGCACAGATACGCAGTATTTT. The V gene is TRBV29-1, the J gene TRBJ2-3; TRBD2 agrees at 13 bases. Germline loops: CDR1 SQVTM, CDR2 ANQGSEA. The CDR3 has 17 residues. Trimming took 2 bases from V and 0 from J; bases not matched to a gene: 5.

This chain uses TRBV12-5 with TRBJ1-5; no definite D call. V was shortened by 0 bases and J by 8 bases, with 5 bases between the two germline ends. This CDR3 has 12 residues. Germline CDR1 LGHNT, CDR2 FRNRAP. The CDR3: CASGLVAKPQHF. CDR3 in DNA: TGTGCTAGTGGTTTGGTAGCCAAGCCCCAGCATTTT. The entire variable domain, with the rest obtained from reference TRBV12-5 and TRBJ1-5, is as follows: DARVTQTPRHKVTEMGQEVTMRCQPILGHNTVFWYRQTMMQGLELLAYFRNRAPLDDSGMPKDRFSAEMPDATLATLKIQPSEPRDSAVYFCASGLVAKPQHFGDGTRLSIL.

This chain uses TRBV29-1 with TRBJ2-6; maybe TRBD1 (5 bases). Germline-derived CDR1 and CDR2 are SQVTM and ANQGSEA. CDR3 length: 17 amino acids. Between the trimmed V and J ends, which lost 0 bases and 0 bases, there was a span of 12 bases. CDR3: CSVEERVGLSGANVLTF. The CDR3 DNA sequence: TGCAGCGTTGAAGAAAGGGTGGGGCTCTCTGGGGCCAACGTCCTGACTTTC.

The chain links TRBV7-9 to TRBJ2-2; D unclear. The length of the CDR3 is 16 residues. Germline CDR1 reads SEHNR; CDR2 reads FQNEAQ (reference sequence). V was trimmed by 2 bases and J by 2 bases, leaving 12 bases between them. CDR3 amino acids: CASSLMADLNTGELFF. For the CDR3, the DNA is TGTGCCAGCAGCTTAATGGCGGATTTAAACACCGGGGAGCTGTTTTTT.

This sequence joins TRBV29-1 and TRBJ2-1, with D unclear. The CDR3 has 13 amino acids. V dropped 1 base and J dropped 6 bases, with 10 bases sitting between them. Per germline, CDR1 SQVTM and CDR2 ANQGSEA. CDR3 residues: CSVEGERFNEQFF. The CDR3 coding sequence is TGCAGCGTTGAAGGCGAGAGGTTCAATGAGCAGTTCTTC.

The count of this clone is one. The chain is built from TRBV7-9 and TRBJ2-1; TRBD2 aligns across 7 bases. Unmatched junction bases numbered 5, after V lost 5 bases and J lost 13 bases. Germline V gene lookup returns CDR1 SEHNR and CDR2 FQNEAQ (reference sequence). The CDR3 totals 11 residues. CDR3 region: CASSPGLLQFF. In DNA, the CDR3 is TGTGCCAGCAGCCCGGGACTACTCCAGTTCTTC.

The DNA of the CDR3 is TGTGCCAGCAGCCCGGCGACTAGCGGGGTGAACACCGGGGAGCTGTTTTTT. Translation: CASSPATSGVNTGELFF. The J gene is TRBJ2-2, the V gene TRBV7-9, with 11 bases identical to TRBD2. Germline V lookup: CDR1 SEHNR, CDR2 FQNEAQ (reference sequence). The CDR3 sequence is 17 residues long. V trimming: 5 bases; J trimming: 1 base; junction bases outside the gene matches: 6.

The rearrangement uses TRBV9 and TRBJ2-3; D may be TRBD1 (5 bases). The CDR3 is 17 amino acids. Germline V gene data show CDR1 as SGDLS and CDR2 as YYNGEE. The germline V and J ends were trimmed by 0 bases and 0 bases, with 14 bases remaining between them. CDR3 in DNA: TGTGCCAGCAGCGTAGGGGGCGGAGAAGAGAGCACAGATACGCAGTATTTT. It encodes CASSVGGGEESTDTQYF.

The chain links TRBV30 to TRBJ1-6; maybe TRBD1 (5 bases). V was shortened by 5 bases and J by 8 bases, with 16 bases between the two germline ends. This CDR3 is 14 amino acids long. The germline V gene encodes CDR1 GTSNPN and CDR2 SVGIG (reference sequence). The CDR3 spells CAWGNPLGDSPLHF. The CDR3 DNA sequence: TGTGCCTGGGGTAACCCCCTAGGGGATTCACCCCTCCACTTT.

This clone was detected only a few times. The chain couples TRBV9 to TRBJ2-3; TRBD2 might be the D (5 bases). V was shortened by 4 bases and J by 0 bases, with 15 bases between the two germline ends. Germline CDR1 SGDLS, CDR2 YYNGEE. The CDR3 runs to 16 residues. The CDR3 here is CASSLDERSSTDTQYF. The CDR3 DNA is TGTGCCAGCAGCTTAGACGAGCGGAGTAGCACAGATACGCAGTATTTT.

This clone was seen only once. The gene calls are TRBV19 and TRBJ1-1; the D is unclear. With 0 bases removed from V and 1 base from J, the gap between germline ends came to 6 bases. The CDR3 is 14 amino acids. CDR1 and CDR2 from the germline V gene are LNHDA and SQIVND (reference sequence). CDR3 coding DNA: TGTGCCAGTAGTATAGATCACAGGAACACTGAAGCTTTCTTT. This gives the protein CASSIDHRNTEAFF.

The chain carries TRBV7-2 and TRBJ2-3; TRBD2 aligns across 7 bases. Looked up from germline, CDR1 is SGHTA and CDR2 is FQGNSA. There are 14 residues in the CDR3. V trimming: 1 base; J trimming: 10 bases; junction bases outside the gene matches: 8. The CDR3: CASSLGRDYKSQYF. Written as DNA, the CDR3 is TGTGCCAGCAGCTTAGGCCGGGACTACAAGTCGCAGTATTTT.

V and J are TRBV5-1 and TRBJ1-1, with a tentative D call TRBD1 (6 bases). Germline assignment: CDR1 SGHRS and CDR2 YFSETQ. Deletions cut 2 bases from V and 2 bases from J, with 13 bases between. There are 15 residues in the CDR3. For the CDR3, the DNA is TGCGCCAGCAGCTTAGCCGGGGGGGCTAACACTGAAGCTTTCTTT. Protein product: CASSLAGGANTEAFF.

This chain uses TRBV7-9 with TRBJ2-5, with a possible D match to TRBD2 (5 bases). Germline values: CDR1 SEHNR, CDR2 FQNEAQ (reference sequence). Trimming took off 2 bases at V and 4 bases at J, with 17 bases between the two ends. This CDR3 comprises 16 residues. The CDR3 is CASSLIVTPEAETQYF. The CDR3 region has the DNA TGTGCCAGCAGCTTAATAGTGACCCCGGAGGCAGAGACCCAGTACTTC.

This chain links TRBV7-9 with TRBJ1-1, with 9 bases fitting TRBD1. V trimming: 6 bases; J trimming: 0 bases; junction bases outside the gene matches: 11. CDR3 size: 17 residues. The V gene's germline CDR1 is SEHNR and CDR2 FQNEAQ (reference sequence). The chain's CDR3 is CASRFPRDRVMNTEAFF. DNA of the CDR3: TGTGCCAGCAGATTTCCCCGGGACAGGGTTATGAACACTGAAGCTTTCTTT.

The chain couples TRBV4-1 to TRBJ2-3, with 13 bases that match TRBD2. V trimming: 0 bases; J trimming: 4 bases; junction bases outside the gene matches: 7. CDR1 is MGHRA and CDR2 is YSYEKL in the germline V gene. CDR3 length: 18 amino acids. CDR3 in amino acids: CASSQEVGLAGVADTQYF. CDR3 in DNA: TGCGCCAGCAGCCAAGAGGTCGGACTAGCGGGAGTGGCAGATACGCAGTATTTT.

Note on this clone: The sample holds other DNA sequences that translate to the same CDR3. V usage is TRBV6-5 and J usage is TRBJ2-2, with unresolved D. Germline lookup yields CDR1 MNHEY and CDR2 SVGAGI. Trimming took 5 bases from V and 8 from J, leaving 9 bases between them. This CDR3 spans 12 amino acids. CDR3 in amino acids: CASSQYIGELFF. The CDR3 coding sequence is TGTGCCAGCAGTCAATACATTGGGGAGCTGTTTTTT.

This chain links TRBV7-9 with TRBJ1-2; D unclear. Germline V lookup: CDR1 SEHNR, CDR2 FQNEAQ (reference sequence). Trimming shortened V by 5 bases and J by 8 bases, and 18 bases separated the two germline ends. CDR3 size: 14 residues. The CDR3 loop is CASSPVGSRGGYTF. CDR3 sequence (DNA): TGTGCCAGCAGCCCGGTTGGGAGTCGAGGAGGCTACACCTTC.

The chain joins TRBV4-1 to TRBJ1-1, with 8 bases fitting TRBD1. J lost 3 bases, V lost 6 bases, and 12 bases had no gene match. The CDR3 consists of 16 residues. Germline CDR1 reads MGHRA; CDR2 reads YSYEKL. For the CDR3, the DNA is TGCGCCAGCAGAACCGACAGGGGCTGGAGGGACACTGAAGCTTTCTTT. This encodes CASRTDRGWRDTEAFF.

This clone was found once. The same CDR3 arises from other DNA sequences in this sample as well. CDR3 residues: CASSLGGQGYQPQHF. The CDR3 nucleotides are TGTGCCAGCAGCTTAGGGGGACAGGGCTATCAGCCCCAGCATTTT. The chain links TRBV7-2 to TRBJ1-5; 9 nucleotides line up with TRBD1. CDR1 is SGHTA, CDR2 FQGNSA, per germline. The CDR3 length is 15 residues. V trimming: 1 base; J trimming: 5 bases; junction bases outside the gene matches: 3.

The rearrangement joins TRBV6-1 to TRBJ2-7, with 7 bases that match TRBD1. V gave up 5 bases and J gave up 2 bases; unmatched junction bases: 3. In germline, CDR1 is MNHNS, CDR2 SASEGT. There are 13 residues in the CDR3. CDR3: CASSPGTAYEQYF. The CDR3 DNA sequence: TGTGCCAGCAGTCCCGGGACAGCCTACGAGCAGTACTTC.

The table lists this clone with a few counts. The rearrangement joins TRBV5-1 to TRBJ1-1; a possible D gene is TRBD1 (6 bases). The V and J ends lost 0 bases and 7 bases respectively, with 10 bases between them. This CDR3 contains 13 residues. CDR1 is SGHRS, CDR2 YFSETQ, per germline. The CDR3 sequence is CASSLVEGGEAFF. The CDR3 DNA reads TGCGCCAGCAGCTTGGTGGAAGGGGGTGAAGCTTTCTTT.